This T cell receptor beta chain was recovered during a study of blood T cell repertoires in COVID-19. Turning to the study itself: PBMCs, B-cell-depleted T cells, or T cells were the source of the cDNA or gDNA that made up the material.

Clinical history as reported by participants underpinned cohort assignment. Authors' data handling: The authors estimated nucleated cell counts from reference gene primer amplification. Here immunoSEQ multiplex PCR was the method, and the copy in TCRdb shows in-frame clones only, minus some. V, J and clone size reflect that table, while D and trimming were determined from the DNA. The sample includes about 270,000 clones, more than 75% of them seen just once. With 0 bases removed from V and 1 base from J, the gap between germline ends came to 5 bases. CDR1 SGHNT and CDR2 YENEEA come from the germline V gene. This CDR3 is 14 amino acids long.

Sequenced material: PBMCs or T cells enriched from blood (not recorded which). The TCR was taken from a woman aged 40 to 50 with acute COVID-19. This rearrangement joins TRBV11-3 to TRBJ2-3; D gene ambiguous. The CDR3: CASSLEGRTDTQYF. DNA for the CDR3: TGTGCCAGCAGCTTAGAGGGCCGCACAGATACGCAGTATTTT. Complete variable domain (other parts from reference TRBV11-3 and TRBJ2-3): EAGVVQSPRYKIIEKKQPVAFWCNPISGHNTLYWYLQNLGQGPELLIRYENEEAVDDSQLPKDRFSAERLKGVDSTLKIQPAELGDSAVYLCASSLEGRTDTQYFGPGTRLTVL.